The 17 T cell receptor beta chains presented below share a single source sample, sequenced in a study of blood T cell repertoires in COVID-19. TCRdb's copy holds only in-frame clones and misses some; the assay was immunoSEQ multiplex PCR. The sample yields 78,000 or so clones, approximately 82% seen once. Sequencing was carried out using peripheral blood. Source of these receptors: a human donor in a cohort sampled during active COVID-19.

This rearrangement joins TRBV5-1 to TRBJ2-1, with TRBD2 identical over 7 bases. The CDR3 extends over 16 amino acids. Germline assignment: CDR1 SGHRS and CDR2 YFSETQ. The ends lost 4 bases at V and 1 base at J; junction bases unmatched: 8. The CDR3 spells CASSLQSGLSYNEQFF. CDR3 DNA: TGCGCCAGCAGCCTACAATCGGGACTATCCTACAATGAGCAGTTCTTC.

The chain has TRBV6-2 or TRBV6-3 and TRBJ1-5; TRBD1 is a possible D gene (5 bases). The V and J ends lost 5 bases and 7 bases respectively, with 15 bases between them. Looked up from germline, CDR1 is MNHEY and CDR2 is SVGEGT. The CDR3 has 14 residues. The CDR3: CASSNPGVGQPQHF. The CDR3 coding sequence is TGTGCCAGCAGTAACCCGGGGGTGGGACAGCCCCAGCATTTT.

The chain carries TRBV28 and TRBJ1-3; possible D gene TRBD1, 6 bases. The CDR3 loop spans 15 amino acids. The V end lost 8 bases, the J end lost 0 bases, and 14 bases lay between the germline ends. CDR1 is MDHEN and CDR2 is SYDVKM in the germline V gene. Here the CDR3 DNA reads TGTGCCAGCCACAGGGCGGGGGGCTCTGGAAACACCATATATTTT. As protein: CASHRAGGSGNTIYF.

Comments on this clone: This sequence may be a read error, since a much larger clone differs from it by one base. V usage is TRBV28 and J usage is TRBJ1-2, with 7 positions matching TRBD1. CDR3 length equals 13 residues. V gave up 4 bases and J gave up 2 bases; unmatched junction bases: 1. Germline V gives CDR1 MDHEN, CDR2 SYDVKM. CDR3: CASSSQGNYGYTF. The CDR3 DNA is TGTGCCAGCAGTTCACAGGGGAACTATGGCTACACCTTC.

J is TRBJ1-6 and V is TRBV7-3; 7 positions agree with TRBD1. This CDR3 region has 16 residues. CDR1 is SGHTA and CDR2 is FQGTGA in the germline V gene. Trimming cost V 0 bases and J 5 bases; bases outside gene matches: 4. CDR3 nucleotide sequence: TGTGCCAGCAGCTTAACCGGGACAGTCGATAATTCACCCCTCCACTTT. This sequence encodes CASSLTGTVDNSPLHF. The entire variable domain, with the rest obtained from reference TRBV7-3 and TRBJ1-6, is as follows: GAGVSQTPSNKVTEKGKYVELRCDPISGHTALYWYRQSLGQGPEFLIYFQGTGAADDSGLPNDRFFAVRPEGSVSTLKIQRTERGDSAVYLCASSLTGTVDNSPLHFGNGTRLTVT.

Concerning this clone: At the DNA level, this CDR3 is encoded by other sequences in the same sample as well. The chain carries TRBV24-1 and TRBJ1-3; D possibly corresponds to TRBD1 (5 bases). CDR1 and CDR2 (germline): KGHDR, SFDVKD. The V end lost 4 bases, the J end lost 2 bases, and 8 bases lay between the germline ends. This CDR3 comprises 14 residues. DNA for the CDR3: TGTGCCACCAGTGACCCAGGGACTGGAAACACCATATATTTT. It encodes CATSDPGTGNTIYF.

The genes are TRBV5-1 and TRBJ2-3; TRBD2 matches at 11 bases. CDR3 length: 16 amino acids. After removal of 0 bases from V and 5 bases from J, the junction contained 5 bases not matched to a gene. CDR1 and CDR2 from the germline V gene are SGHRS and YFSETQ. The CDR3 spells CASSLGVSGRGDTQYF. In DNA form, the CDR3 reads TGCGCCAGCAGCTTGGGCGTTAGCGGGAGGGGAGATACGCAGTATTTT.

V gene TRBV29-1 combines with J gene TRBJ2-7, with 8 nucleotides matching TRBD2. The CDR3 is 13 amino acids. Germline CDR1 is SQVTM and CDR2 is ANQGSEA. J gave up 4 bases and V 4 bases, and 6 bases lay outside the gene matches. CDR3: CSVGGGPGYEQYF. Written as DNA, the CDR3 is TGCAGCGTTGGCGGGGGGCCAGGGTACGAGCAGTACTTC.

V usage is TRBV6-1 and J usage is TRBJ1-1, with TRBD1 matching 8 bases. The germline V gene has CDR1 MNHNS and CDR2 SASEGT. The trim removed 3 bases at V and 4 bases at J, leaving 4 bases unmatched. The CDR3 runs to 14 residues. For the CDR3, the DNA is TGTGCCAGCAGTGATCGGACAGGGAGCACTGAAGCTTTCTTT. This gives the protein CASSDRTGSTEAFF.

The genes are TRBV19 and TRBJ1-4; the match to TRBD1 covers 7 bases. With V trimmed by 5 bases and J by 6 bases, 12 bases remained unmatched. The CDR3 covers 16 residues. In germline, CDR1 is LNHDA, CDR2 SQIVND (reference sequence). Here the CDR3 reads CASSPGGRGRHEKLFF. The CDR3 nucleotides are TGTGCCAGTAGTCCAGGGGGTCGGGGACGGCATGAAAAACTGTTTTTT.

In its sample, this clone was seen a few times. V usage is TRBV9 and J usage is TRBJ1-1, with D uncertain. V was clipped by 4 bases and J by 6 bases, with 19 bases between them. The CDR3 runs to 15 residues. Per germline, CDR1 SGDLS and CDR2 YYNGEE. In DNA, the CDR3 is TGTGCCAGCAGCCAGCTACCGACGGATGGAGCTGAAGCTTTCTTT. It specifies CASSQLPTDGAEAFF.

This CDR3 is CASSLSNSYEQYF. The DNA for the CDR3 is TGTGCCAGCAGTTTATCCAACTCCTACGAGCAGTACTTC. The J gene is TRBJ2-7, the V gene TRBV27; no clear D gene. V was shortened by 0 bases and J by 0 bases, with 3 bases between the two germline ends. The CDR3 covers 13 residues. The germline V gene encodes CDR1 MNHEY and CDR2 SMNVEV (reference sequence).

Here the CDR3 reads CASSQTVGFNEKLFF. CDR3 nucleotides: TGTGCCAGCAGCCAAACAGTGGGTTTTAATGAAAAACTGTTTTTT. The chain has TRBV3-1 (or the pseudogene TRBV3-2) and TRBJ1-4; D ambiguous. This CDR3 is 15 amino acids long. Germline V gene sequence: CDR1 LGHDT, CDR2 YNNKEL (reference sequence). V was pared by 2 bases and J by 4 bases, with 11 bases between.

V usage is TRBV5-1 and J usage is TRBJ2-2; D call uncertain. The CDR3 runs 13 residues. Germline V CDR1 and CDR2: SGHRS, YFSETQ. V gave up 2 bases and J gave up 4 bases, with 6 bases separating them. This chain's CDR3 is CASSFTVTGELFF. Written as DNA, the CDR3 is TGCGCCAGCAGCTTCACAGTCACCGGGGAGCTGTTTTTT.

The V and J genes are TRBV2 and TRBJ2-5, with D hard to call. The CDR3 spans 15 residues. The V gene's germline CDR1 is SNHLY and CDR2 FYNNEI. Trimming removed 3 bases at V and 2 bases at J, with 13 bases between. CDR3 sequence reads: CASSDPLDPQETQYF. The CDR3 bases are TGTGCCAGCAGTGATCCACTCGATCCGCAAGAGACCCAGTACTTC.

V gene TRBV2 combines with J gene TRBJ2-1; 7 bases are shared with TRBD2. The V and J ends lost 5 bases and 3 bases, in that order; junction bases with no gene match: 7. The germline CDR1 and CDR2 sequences are SNHLY and FYNNEI. The CDR3 spans 15 residues. The CDR3: CASSPLAGDYNEQFF. CDR3 coding DNA: TGTGCCAGCAGTCCTCTGGCGGGGGACTACAATGAGCAGTTCTTC. Supplemented by reference TRBV2 and TRBJ2-1, the full variable domain reads EPEVTQTPSHQVTQMGQEVILRCVPISNHLYFYWYRQILGQKVEFLVSFYNNEISEKSEIFDDQFSVERPDGSNFTLKIRSTKLEDSAMYFCASSPLAGDYNEQFFGPGTRLTVL.

This clone has more than one count but fewer than ten. The chain carries TRBV5-1 and TRBJ1-2, with D unclear. The CDR3 length is 14 residues. The V gene lost 0 bases and the J gene lost 8 bases, with 14 bases spanning the gap. Per the germline V gene, CDR1 is SGHRS and CDR2 is YFSETQ. CDR3: CASSLAGLSRGYTF. As DNA, the CDR3 is TGCGCCAGCAGCTTGGCCGGCCTCTCGAGGGGCTACACCTTC. Supplemented by reference TRBV5-1 and TRBJ1-2, the full variable domain reads KAGVTQTPRYLIKTRGQQVTLSCSPISGHRSVSWYQQTPGQGLQFLFEYFSETQRNKGNFPGRFSGRQFSNSRSEMNVSTLELGDSALYLCASSLAGLSRGYTFGSGTRLTVV.